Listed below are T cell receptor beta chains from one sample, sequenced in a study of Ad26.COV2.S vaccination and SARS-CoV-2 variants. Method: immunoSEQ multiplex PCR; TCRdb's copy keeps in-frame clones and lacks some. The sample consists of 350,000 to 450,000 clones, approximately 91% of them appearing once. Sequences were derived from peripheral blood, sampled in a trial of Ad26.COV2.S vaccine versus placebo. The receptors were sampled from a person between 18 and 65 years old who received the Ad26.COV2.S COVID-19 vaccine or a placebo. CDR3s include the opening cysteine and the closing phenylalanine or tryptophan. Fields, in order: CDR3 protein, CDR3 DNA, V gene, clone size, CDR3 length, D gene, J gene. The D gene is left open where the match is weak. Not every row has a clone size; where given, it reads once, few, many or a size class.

CDR3aa: CASSPRGPPGVGEQYF
CDR3nt: TGTGCCAGCAGCCCAAGGGGTCCGCCGGGGGTGGGCGAGCAGTACTTC
v_gene: TRBV3-1/TRBV3-2
abundance: .
len: 16
d_gene: .
j_gene: TRBJ2-7

CDR3aa: CASSVAMGTDTQYF
CDR3nt: TGTGCCAGCAGCGTAGCCATGGGGACAGATACGCAGTATTTT
v_gene: TRBV9
abundance: .
len: 14
d_gene: .
j_gene: TRBJ2-3

CDR3aa: CASITPRRGNSPLHF
CDR3nt: TGTGCCAGCATTACACCTAGACGAGGTAATTCACCCCTCCACTTT
v_gene: TRBV27
abundance: .
len: 15
d_gene: .
j_gene: TRBJ1-6

CDR3aa: CASSTGTGFGETQYF
CDR3nt: TGTGCCAGCAGCACCGGGACAGGGTTCGGGGAGACCCAGTACTTC
v_gene: TRBV6-5
abundance: .
len: 15
d_gene: TRBD1
j_gene: TRBJ2-5

CDR3aa: CASSPRAGVSTGELFF
CDR3nt: TGTGCCAGCTCACCGCGAGCGGGAGTTAGCACCGGGGAGCTGTTTTTT
v_gene: TRBV18
abundance: .
len: 16
d_gene: TRBD2
j_gene: TRBJ2-2

CDR3aa: CASSQTPDREAFF
CDR3nt: TGTGCCAGCAGCCAAACCCCGGACAGAGAAGCTTTCTTT
v_gene: TRBV3-1/TRBV3-2
abundance: .
len: 13
d_gene: .
j_gene: TRBJ1-1

CDR3aa: CASSLAGDSVNSPLHF
CDR3nt: TGTGCCAGCAGCTTAGCTGGGGATTCAGTTAATTCACCCCTCCACTTT
v_gene: TRBV7-2
abundance: .
len: 16
d_gene: .
j_gene: TRBJ1-6

CDR3aa: CATSSHRESYEQYF
CDR3nt: TGTGCCACCAGCAGCCACAGGGAGTCCTACGAGCAGTACTTC
v_gene: TRBV15
abundance: .
len: 14
d_gene: .
j_gene: TRBJ2-7

CDR3aa: CASSFGTGGVEKLFF
CDR3nt: TGTGCCAGCAGCTTCGGGACAGGGGGAGTTGAAAAACTGTTTTTT
v_gene: TRBV11-3
abundance: .
len: 15
d_gene: TRBD1
j_gene: TRBJ1-4

CDR3aa: CASSFNWGAEQFF
CDR3nt: TGTGCCAGCAGTTTCAACTGGGGGGCGGAGCAGTTCTTC
v_gene: TRBV27
abundance: many
len: 13
d_gene: .
j_gene: TRBJ2-1

CDR3aa: CSVEQMQETQYF
CDR3nt: TGCAGCGTTGAGCAGATGCAGGAGACCCAGTACTTC
v_gene: TRBV29-1
abundance: .
len: 12
d_gene: .
j_gene: TRBJ2-5

CDR3aa: CAPERGPQETQYF
CDR3nt: TGTGCCCCAGAAAGGGGCCCTCAAGAGACCCAGTACTTC
v_gene: TRBV9
abundance: .
len: 13
d_gene: .
j_gene: TRBJ2-5

CDR3aa: CASSEIAGVSEQFF
CDR3nt: TGTGCCAGCAGCGAAATAGCGGGAGTTAGTGAGCAGTTCTTC
v_gene: TRBV7-2
abundance: .
len: 14
d_gene: TRBD2
j_gene: TRBJ2-1

CDR3aa: CASSASGSGNTIYF
CDR3nt: TGTGCCAGCAGTGCTTCAGGTTCTGGAAACACCATATATTTT
v_gene: TRBV25-1
abundance: .
len: 14
d_gene: .
j_gene: TRBJ1-3

CDR3aa: CASSRLAGGPDEQYF
CDR3nt: TGTGCCAGCAGTAGACTAGCGGGAGGGCCGGACGAGCAGTACTTC
v_gene: TRBV6-5
abundance: .
len: 15
d_gene: TRBD2
j_gene: TRBJ2-7

CDR3aa: CASSALRTGELFF
CDR3nt: TGTGCCAGCAGCGCCCTGAGGACCGGGGAGCTGTTTTTT
v_gene: TRBV9
abundance: .
len: 13
d_gene: .
j_gene: TRBJ2-2

CDR3aa: CASSSGRTTTGELFF
CDR3nt: TGTGCCAGCAGCTCGGGACGGACTACAACCGGGGAGCTGTTTTTT
v_gene: TRBV7-9
abundance: .
len: 15
d_gene: .
j_gene: TRBJ2-2

CDR3aa: CAIRLRDSGGNEQFF
CDR3nt: TGTGCCATCAGGCTCCGGGACAGCGGGGGCAATGAGCAGTTCTTC
v_gene: TRBV10-3
abundance: .
len: 15
d_gene: .
j_gene: TRBJ2-1

CDR3aa: CASSTRPGPNFLIILSNQPQHF
CDR3nt: TGTGCCAGCAGCACCCGACCGGGTCCAAACTTCCTAATTATCCTGAGCAATCAGCCCCAGCATTTT
v_gene: TRBV9
abundance: few
len: 22
d_gene: .
j_gene: TRBJ1-5

CDR3aa: CASSLPGGGETQYF
CDR3nt: TGTGCCAGCAGCTTGCCAGGGGGAGGGGAGACCCAGTACTTC
v_gene: TRBV7-9
abundance: .
len: 14
d_gene: .
j_gene: TRBJ2-5

CDR3aa: CASSLRVIGSSGEQFF
CDR3nt: TGTGCCAGCAGCCTTAGAGTAATCGGGAGCTCGGGTGAGCAGTTCTTC
v_gene: TRBV11-3
abundance: .
len: 16
d_gene: .
j_gene: TRBJ2-1

CDR3aa: CASGTTETQYF
CDR3nt: TGTGCCAGCGGGACTACAGAGACCCAGTACTTC
v_gene: TRBV2
abundance: .
len: 11
d_gene: TRBD2
j_gene: TRBJ2-5

CDR3aa: CASRLAGGYNEQFF
CDR3nt: TGCGCCAGCAGGCTAGCGGGAGGTTACAATGAGCAGTTCTTC
v_gene: TRBV10-2
abundance: .
len: 14
d_gene: TRBD2
j_gene: TRBJ2-1

CDR3aa: CAKPERDSSYEQYF
CDR3nt: TGTGCCAAACCGGAGAGGGACAGCTCCTACGAGCAGTACTTC
v_gene: TRBV6-5
abundance: .
len: 14
d_gene: TRBD1
j_gene: TRBJ2-7

CDR3aa: CASSLNRGRAKNIQYF
CDR3nt: TGTGCCAGCAGCTTAAATAGGGGAAGGGCCAAAAACATTCAGTACTTC
v_gene: TRBV7-8
abundance: .
len: 16
d_gene: .
j_gene: TRBJ2-4

CDR3aa: CASSMFLGASNQPQHF
CDR3nt: TGTGCCAGTAGTATGTTTTTAGGGGCTAGCAATCAGCCCCAGCATTTT
v_gene: TRBV19
abundance: .
len: 16
d_gene: .
j_gene: TRBJ1-5

CDR3aa: CASTTQGQEGGRVNEKLFF
CDR3nt: TGCGCCAGCACGACCCAGGGACAGGAGGGGGGCAGAGTTAATGAAAAACTGTTTTTT
v_gene: TRBV10-1
abundance: .
len: 19
d_gene: TRBD1
j_gene: TRBJ1-4